One sample yielded the 24 T cell receptor beta chains listed below, sequenced in a study of shared clonotypes between healthy human individuals. The method was immunoSEQ multiplex PCR; TCRdb's version includes in-frame clones alone and lacks a portion of them. Among 2 million to 3 million clones listed, approximately 92% were seen once. Material: naive CD4+ T cells sorted from blood. Subset denoted: CD45RA+ positively selected. Receptors originate from a man between 18 and 35 years old in good health.

The rearrangement joins TRBV7-2 to TRBJ2-1; TRBD1 might be the D (6 bases). Germline-derived CDR1 and CDR2 are SGHTA and FQGNSA. There are 15 residues in the CDR3. Trimming stripped 3 bases from V and 7 bases from J, with 16 bases between. CDR3 nucleotides: TGTGCCAGCAGCTTCGGTGGGGGCCGGGGAAATGAGCAGTTCTTC. Translation: CASSFGGGRGNEQFF.

This chain links TRBV9 with TRBJ2-7; 10 positions agree with TRBD2. Per the germline V gene, CDR1 is SGDLS and CDR2 is YYNGEE. This CDR3 is 15 amino acids long. V lost 0 bases, J lost 4 bases, and 4 bases stayed unmatched. CDR3 sequence: CASSVEGTSAYEQYF. CDR3 sequence (DNA): TGTGCCAGCAGCGTAGAGGGGACTAGCGCTTACGAGCAGTACTTC.

The genes are TRBV5-1 and TRBJ2-1; 8 nucleotides align to TRBD2. The CDR3 runs 15 residues. In germline, CDR1 is SGHRS, CDR2 YFSETQ. V shed 0 bases, J shed 6 bases, and the junction held 5 bases outside the gene matches. Here the CDR3 reads CASSLDPGGANEQFF. CDR3 nucleotide sequence: TGCGCCAGCAGCTTGGATCCCGGGGGGGCCAATGAGCAGTTCTTC.

The DNA of the CDR3 is TGCGCCAGCAGTGAGTTCGCGACAGCCTACGAGCAGTACTTC. Encoded protein: CASSEFATAYEQYF. This chain joins TRBV10-1 and TRBJ2-7, with D perhaps matching TRBD1 (5 bases). From germline, CDR1 is WNHNN and CDR2 SYGVQD (reference sequence). This CDR3 is built from 14 residues. Trimming removed 1 base from V and 2 bases from J, with 9 bases in between.

The chain joins TRBV2 to TRBJ1-5; no clear D. The V end was cut by 0 bases, the J end by 9 bases, with 12 bases between. Looked up from germline, CDR1 is SNHLY and CDR2 is FYNNEI. The CDR3 extends over 14 amino acids. For the CDR3, the DNA is TGTGCCAGCAGTGAAGCGGGTGGAGTTCGGCCCCAGCATTTT. Protein sequence: CASSEAGGVRPQHF.

This rearrangement joins TRBV2 to TRBJ1-1; D not resolved. There are 11 residues in the CDR3. Trimming took off 8 bases at V and 6 bases at J, with 10 bases between the two ends. Germline CDR1 is SNHLY and CDR2 is FYNNEI. DNA for the CDR3: TGTGCCAGCGCAGTAACAGCTGAAGCTTTCTTT. It codes for CASAVTAEAFF.

The chain combines TRBV30 with TRBJ1-2, with TRBD1 as a possible D gene (6 bases). The germline V gene has CDR1 GTSNPN and CDR2 SVGIG (reference sequence). Trimming cost V 3 bases and J 4 bases, with 15 bases left between them. This CDR3 comprises 14 residues. The CDR3 reads CAWRGRTEGYGYTF. In DNA, the CDR3 is TGTGCCTGGAGAGGGAGGACAGAAGGCTATGGCTACACCTTC. Full variable domain (missing parts from reference TRBV30 and TRBJ1-2): SQTIHQWPATLVQPVGSPLSLECTVEGTSNPNLYWYRQAAGRGLQLLFYSVGIGQISSEVPQNLSASRPQDRQFILSSKKLLLSDSGFYLCAWRGRTEGYGYTFGSGTRLTVV.

In its sample, this clone was seen a few times. The sample contains more than one DNA sequence encoding this CDR3. The chain combines TRBV18 with TRBJ2-3, with D hard to call. Germline V lookup: CDR1 KGHSH, CDR2 LQKENI. The CDR3 is made up of 12 amino acids. Trimming took off 3 bases at V and 1 base at J, with 2 bases between the two ends. This chain's CDR3 is CASSPGTDTQYF. DNA for the CDR3: TGTGCCAGCTCACCGGGCACAGATACGCAGTATTTT. Full variable domain (remainder filled in from reference TRBV18 and TRBJ2-3): NAGVMQNPRHLVRRRGQEARLRCSPMKGHSHVYWYRQLPEEGLKFMVYLQKENIIDESGMPKERFSAEFPKEGPSILRIQQVVRGDSAAYFCASSPGTDTQYFGPGTRLTVL.

The chain recombines TRBV5-1 with TRBJ1-1; TRBD1 matches 7 bases. V lost 3 bases and J lost 1; bases outside the gene matches: 12. This CDR3 has 17 amino acids. The germline CDR1 and CDR2 sequences are SGHRS and YFSETQ. This CDR3 is CASSSNPMGQRNTEAFF. The CDR3 coding sequence is TGCGCCAGCAGCTCTAACCCCATGGGACAGAGGAACACTGAAGCTTTCTTT.

The chain joins TRBV6-5 to TRBJ2-7; 7 bases are a match to TRBD1. V was clipped by 0 bases and J by 3 bases; unmatched bases: 5. This CDR3 region has 15 residues. The germline gives CDR1 MNHEY, CDR2 SVGAGI. CDR3 region: CASSYSSTGFYEQYF. The CDR3 bases are TGTGCCAGCAGTTACTCTTCGACAGGGTTCTACGAGCAGTACTTC.

This chain links TRBV5-4 with TRBJ2-7, with 10 bases matching TRBD2. Germline CDR1 reads SGHNT; CDR2 reads YYREEE (reference sequence). This CDR3 region has 15 residues. With V trimmed by 4 bases and J by 3 bases, 7 bases remained unmatched. The CDR3 region is CASSHGLADIYEQYF. For the CDR3, the DNA is TGTGCCAGCAGCCATGGACTAGCGGATATCTACGAGCAGTACTTC. Complete variable domain (other parts from reference TRBV5-4 and TRBJ2-7): ETGVTQSPTHLIKTRGQQVTLRCSSQSGHNTVSWYQQALGQGPQFIFQYYREEENGRGNFPPRFSGLQFPNYSSELNVNALELDDSALYLCASSHGLADIYEQYFGPGTRLTVT.

Only a few counts were recorded for this clone. This chain joins TRBV29-1 and TRBJ2-5; D remains ambiguous. With 3 bases removed from V and 2 bases from J, the gap between germline ends came to 7 bases. There are 12 residues in the CDR3. In germline, CDR1 is SQVTM, CDR2 ANQGSEA. CDR3 in DNA: TGCAGCGTTGACGCCAGACAAGAGACCCAGTACTTC. Translated: CSVDARQETQYF. The full variable domain, with the rest looked up from reference TRBV29-1 and TRBJ2-5, is SAVISQKPSRDICQRGTSLTIQCQVDSQVTMMFWYRQQPGQSLTLIATANQGSEATYESGFVIDKFPISRPNLTFSTLTVSNMSPEDSSIYLCSVDARQETQYFGPGTRLLVL.

V gene TRBV27 combines with J gene TRBJ2-3; the D is unclear. CDR1 and CDR2 (germline): MNHEY, SMNVEV (reference sequence). The V and J ends lost 5 bases and 8 bases respectively, with 14 bases between them. The CDR3 runs to 13 residues. The CDR3: CASSPGSKGTQYF. The CDR3 coding sequence is TGTGCCAGCAGTCCGGGTAGCAAGGGTACGCAGTATTTT.

The chain is built from TRBV7-9 and TRBJ2-7; possibly TRBD1 for D (5 bases). CDR1 SEHNR and CDR2 FQNEAQ come from the germline V gene (reference sequence). CDR3 length: 13 residues. The germline V and J ends were trimmed by 3 bases and 3 bases, with 9 bases remaining between them. Here the CDR3 DNA reads TGTGCCAGCAGCTTCAGGGAAGGCTACGAGCAGTACTTC. It specifies CASSFREGYEQYF.

The gene calls are TRBV11-2 and TRBJ2-4; 9 bases are shared with TRBD1. Germline V CDR1 and CDR2: SGHAT, FQNNGV. With V trimmed by 3 bases and J by 8 bases, 11 bases remained unmatched. The length of the CDR3 is 16 residues. Here the CDR3 reads CASSFGQGLILDIQYF. The DNA for the CDR3 is TGTGCCAGCAGCTTTGGACAGGGGTTAATATTAGACATTCAGTACTTC.

This chain joins TRBV11-3 and TRBJ2-7; a possible D gene is TRBD1 (7 bases). Germline V gene lookup returns CDR1 SGHNT and CDR2 YENEEA. V was clipped by 1 base and J by 0 bases, with 16 bases between them. The length of the CDR3 is 17 residues. CDR3: CASSLVVPGGHSYEQYF. In DNA, the CDR3 is TGTGCCAGCAGCTTAGTGGTACCAGGGGGGCACTCCTACGAGCAGTACTTC.

The chain recombines TRBV19 with TRBJ1-4; possible D gene TRBD1, 5 bases. Trimming removed 7 bases at V and 6 bases at J, with 18 bases between. Germline values: CDR1 LNHDA, CDR2 SQIVND (reference sequence). CDR3 length: 15 residues. CDR3 in amino acids: CASKVRQGADEKLFF. The CDR3 nucleotides read TGTGCCAGTAAGGTCAGGCAGGGCGCGGATGAAAAACTGTTTTTT.

This chain joins TRBV28 and TRBJ1-1; 8 nucleotides align to TRBD1. The CDR3 spans 13 residues. From germline, CDR1 is MDHEN and CDR2 SYDVKM. J was trimmed by 3 bases and V by 6 bases; bases with no gene match: 3. In nucleotides, the CDR3 is TGTGCCAGCAGAAACAGGGGGTACACTGAAGCTTTCTTT. Protein: CASRNRGYTEAFF.

The J gene is TRBJ2-3, the V gene TRBV7-2; D perhaps matches TRBD1 (5 bases). CDR1 is SGHTA, CDR2 FQGNSA, per germline. The V end lost 1 base, the J end lost 1 base, and 9 bases lay between the germline ends. This CDR3 contains 15 residues. CDR3 amino acids: CASSLEVRGTDTQYF. The CDR3 DNA reads TGTGCCAGCAGCTTAGAAGTCAGGGGCACAGATACGCAGTATTTT.

This sequence joins TRBV9 and TRBJ2-3; D unclear. This CDR3 contains 12 residues. The ends were cut back, 5 bases at V and 2 bases at J, with 6 bases in the middle. CDR1 is SGDLS and CDR2 is YYNGEE in the germline V gene. The CDR3 coding sequence is TGTGCCAGCAGGGGAAACACAGATACGCAGTATTTT. Translating gives CASRGNTDTQYF.

The rearrangement links TRBV5-4 to TRBJ2-3; TRBD1 aligns across 7 bases. The CDR3 contains 12 residues. CDR1 and CDR2 (germline): SGHNT, YYREEE (reference sequence). V gave up 9 bases and J gave up 4 bases; unmatched junction bases: 5. The CDR3 region is CATRQGPDTQYF. The CDR3 nucleotides are TGTGCCACTCGACAGGGTCCAGATACGCAGTATTTT. The full variable domain, its missing parts supplied by reference TRBV5-4 and TRBJ2-3, is ETGVTQSPTHLIKTRGQQVTLRCSSQSGHNTVSWYQQALGQGPQFIFQYYREEENGRGNFPPRFSGLQFPNYSSELNVNALELDDSALYLCATRQGPDTQYFGPGTRLTVL.

This chain links TRBV9 with TRBJ2-1; D is ambiguous. The CDR3 runs 15 residues. CDR1 and CDR2 from the germline V gene are SGDLS and YYNGEE. The germline V and J ends were trimmed by 1 base and 7 bases, with 15 bases remaining between them. The CDR3 protein is CASSVLSAARNEQFF. The CDR3 nucleotides read TGTGCCAGCAGCGTACTCTCTGCCGCGAGAAATGAGCAGTTCTTC.

The J gene is TRBJ1-6, the V gene TRBV7-3, with D possibly TRBD1 on 5 matching bases. This CDR3 contains 15 residues. Per the germline V gene, CDR1 is SGHTA and CDR2 is FQGTGA. Trimming cost V 1 base and J 10 bases, with 14 bases left between them. The CDR3 loop is CASSLMGQGGSPLHF. The CDR3 DNA sequence: TGTGCCAGCAGCTTAATGGGGCAGGGTGGGTCACCCCTCCACTTT.

The chain employs TRBV19 and TRBJ2-5; TRBD1 matches 8 bases. Unmatched junction bases numbered 4, after V lost 5 bases and J lost 2 bases. Germline V CDR1 and CDR2: LNHDA, SQIVND (reference sequence). This CDR3 is built from 14 residues. CDR3 loop: CASSFRGRQETQYF. CDR3 in DNA: TGTGCCAGTAGTTTCAGGGGGCGACAAGAGACCCAGTACTTC.